This T cell receptor beta chain was sequenced during a study of tumor and adjacent non-tumor tissue in lung cancer. The template was RNA from unsorted bulk tissue. This non-tumor lung sample came from over 3 cm beyond the tumor edge. TCRbeta libraries were built with three rounds of nested PCR, modified from ARM-PCR. One entry per CDR3 protein results from TCRdb running MiXCR on the multiplex PCR reads. The data show around 80,000 distinct CDR3 sequences, 80% to 90% seen once. The CDR3 loop spans 15 amino acids. Unmatched junction bases numbered 4, after V lost 5 bases and J lost 4 bases. CDR1 MNHEY and CDR2 SVGAGI come from the germline V gene. This clonotype was counted many times.

Material for sequencing was distant non-tumor lung tissue. The chain couples TRBV6-5 to TRBJ2-3; the match to TRBD2 covers 12 bases. The origin of this receptor is a man aged 55 to 70 with non-small cell lung cancer. The CDR3 here is CASSPGLAGSDTQYF. Written as DNA, the CDR3 is TGTGCCAGCAGTCCAGGACTAGCGGGATCAGATACGCAGTATTTT.